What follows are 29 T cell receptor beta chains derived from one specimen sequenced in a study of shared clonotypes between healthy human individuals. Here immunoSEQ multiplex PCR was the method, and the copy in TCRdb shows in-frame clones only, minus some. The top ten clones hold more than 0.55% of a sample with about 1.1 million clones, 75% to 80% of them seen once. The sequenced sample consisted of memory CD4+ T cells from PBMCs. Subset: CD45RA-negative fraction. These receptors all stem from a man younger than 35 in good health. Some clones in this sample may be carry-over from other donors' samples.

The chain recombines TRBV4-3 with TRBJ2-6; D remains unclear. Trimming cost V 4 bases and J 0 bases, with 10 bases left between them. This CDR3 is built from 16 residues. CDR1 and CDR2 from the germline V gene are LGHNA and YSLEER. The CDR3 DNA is TGCGCCAGCAGCCCTGGCCGGGCCTCTGGGGCCAACGTCCTGACTTTC. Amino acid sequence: CASSPGRASGANVLTF.

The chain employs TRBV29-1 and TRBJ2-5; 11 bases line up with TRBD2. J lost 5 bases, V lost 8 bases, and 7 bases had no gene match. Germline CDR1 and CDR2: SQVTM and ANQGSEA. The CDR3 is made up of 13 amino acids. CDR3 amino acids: CSLTSGSAETQYF. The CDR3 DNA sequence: TGCAGCCTCACTAGCGGGAGTGCTGAGACCCAGTACTTC. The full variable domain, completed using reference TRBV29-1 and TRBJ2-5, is SAVISQKPSRDICQRGTSLTIQCQVDSQVTMMFWYRQQPGQSLTLIATANQGSEATYESGFVIDKFPISRPNLTFSTLTVSNMSPEDSSIYLCSLTSGSAETQYFGPGTRLLVL.

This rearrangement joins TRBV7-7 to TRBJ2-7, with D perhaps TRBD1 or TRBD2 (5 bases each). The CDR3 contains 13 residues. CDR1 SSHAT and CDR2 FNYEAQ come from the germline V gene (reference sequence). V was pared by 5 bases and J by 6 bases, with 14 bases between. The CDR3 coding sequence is TGTGCCAGCAGCAGGGACGGGTGGGCCGAGCAGTACTTC. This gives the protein CASSRDGWAEQYF.

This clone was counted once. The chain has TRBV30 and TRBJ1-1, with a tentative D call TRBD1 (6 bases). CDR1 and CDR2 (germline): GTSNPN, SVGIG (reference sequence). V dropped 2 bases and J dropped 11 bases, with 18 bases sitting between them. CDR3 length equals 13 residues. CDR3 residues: CAWSTLSGVGAFF. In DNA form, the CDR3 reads TGTGCCTGGAGTACCCTCTCAGGGGTAGGGGCTTTCTTT.

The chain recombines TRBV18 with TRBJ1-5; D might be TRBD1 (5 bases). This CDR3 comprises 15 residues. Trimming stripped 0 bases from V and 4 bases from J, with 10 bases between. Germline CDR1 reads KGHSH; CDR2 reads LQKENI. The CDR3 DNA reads TGTGCCAGCTCACCACCGGGGCCAGGGAATCAGCCCCAGCATTTT. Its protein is CASSPPGPGNQPQHF.

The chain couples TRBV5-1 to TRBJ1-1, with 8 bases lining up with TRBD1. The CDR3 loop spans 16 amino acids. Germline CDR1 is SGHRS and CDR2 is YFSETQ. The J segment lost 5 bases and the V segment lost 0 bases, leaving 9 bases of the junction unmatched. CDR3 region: CASSLETGVVWTEAFF. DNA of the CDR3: TGCGCCAGCAGCTTGGAGACAGGGGTGGTCTGGACTGAAGCTTTCTTT. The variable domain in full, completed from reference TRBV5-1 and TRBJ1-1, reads KAGVTQTPRYLIKTRGQQVTLSCSPISGHRSVSWYQQTPGQGLQFLFEYFSETQRNKGNFPGRFSGRQFSNSRSEMNVSTLELGDSALYLCASSLETGVVWTEAFFGQGTRLTVV.

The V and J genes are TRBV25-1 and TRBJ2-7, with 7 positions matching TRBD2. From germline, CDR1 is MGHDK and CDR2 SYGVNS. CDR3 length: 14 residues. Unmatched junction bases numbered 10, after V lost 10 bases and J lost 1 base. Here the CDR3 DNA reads TGTGCCAACTATGGGGGGGGTTTATCCTACGAGCAGTACTTC. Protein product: CANYGGGLSYEQYF.

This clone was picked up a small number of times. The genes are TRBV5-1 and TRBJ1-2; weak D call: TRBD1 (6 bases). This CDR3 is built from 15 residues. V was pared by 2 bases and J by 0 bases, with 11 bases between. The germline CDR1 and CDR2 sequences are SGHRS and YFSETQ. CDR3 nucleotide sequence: TGCGCCAGCAGCTTACCGGGGGGCGCTAACTATGGCTACACCTTC. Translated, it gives CASSLPGGANYGYTF.

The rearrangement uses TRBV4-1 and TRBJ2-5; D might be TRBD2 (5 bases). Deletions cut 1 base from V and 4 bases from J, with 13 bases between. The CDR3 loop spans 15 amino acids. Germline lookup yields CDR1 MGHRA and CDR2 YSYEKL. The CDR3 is CASSQGSAGGETQYF. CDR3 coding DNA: TGCGCCAGCAGCCAAGGATCAGCCGGAGGAGAGACCCAGTACTTC.

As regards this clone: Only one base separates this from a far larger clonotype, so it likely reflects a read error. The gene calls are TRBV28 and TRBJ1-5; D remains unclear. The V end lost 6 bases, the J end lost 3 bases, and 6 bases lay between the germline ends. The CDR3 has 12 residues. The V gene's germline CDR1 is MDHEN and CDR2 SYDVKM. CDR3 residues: CASSQVNQPQHF. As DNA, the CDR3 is TGTGCCAGCAGCCAGGTCAATCAGCCCCAGCATTTT.

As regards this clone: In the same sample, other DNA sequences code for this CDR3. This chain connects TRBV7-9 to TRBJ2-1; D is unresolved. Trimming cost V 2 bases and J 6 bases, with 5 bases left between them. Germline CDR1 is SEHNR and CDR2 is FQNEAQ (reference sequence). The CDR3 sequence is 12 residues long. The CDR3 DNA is TGTGCCAGCAGCTTAAGTCTCAATGAGCAGTTCTTC. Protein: CASSLSLNEQFF.

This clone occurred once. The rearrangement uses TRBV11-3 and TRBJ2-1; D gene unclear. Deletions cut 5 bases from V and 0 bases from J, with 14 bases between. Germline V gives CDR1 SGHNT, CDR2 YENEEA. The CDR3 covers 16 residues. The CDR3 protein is CASSRGAESSYNEQFF. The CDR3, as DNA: TGTGCCAGCAGCCGAGGAGCAGAAAGCTCCTACAATGAGCAGTTCTTC.

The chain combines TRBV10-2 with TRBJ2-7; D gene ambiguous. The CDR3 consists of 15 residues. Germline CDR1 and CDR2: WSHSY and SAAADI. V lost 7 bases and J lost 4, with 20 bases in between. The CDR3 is CASIESSGMTYEQYF. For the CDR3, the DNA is TGCGCCAGCATAGAATCTAGTGGTATGACTTACGAGCAGTACTTC.

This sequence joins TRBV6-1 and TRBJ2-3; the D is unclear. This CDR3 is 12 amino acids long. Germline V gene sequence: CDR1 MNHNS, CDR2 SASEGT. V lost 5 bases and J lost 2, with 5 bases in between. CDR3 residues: CASSLDTDTQYF. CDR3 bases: TGTGCCAGCAGTCTAGACACAGATACGCAGTATTTT.

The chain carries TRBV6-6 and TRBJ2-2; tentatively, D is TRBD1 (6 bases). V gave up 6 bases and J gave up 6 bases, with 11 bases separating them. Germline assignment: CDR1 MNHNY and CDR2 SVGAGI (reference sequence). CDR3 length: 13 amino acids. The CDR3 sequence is CASSSSGAGELFF. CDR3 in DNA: TGTGCCAGCAGCTCCTCAGGGGCCGGGGAGCTGTTTTTT.

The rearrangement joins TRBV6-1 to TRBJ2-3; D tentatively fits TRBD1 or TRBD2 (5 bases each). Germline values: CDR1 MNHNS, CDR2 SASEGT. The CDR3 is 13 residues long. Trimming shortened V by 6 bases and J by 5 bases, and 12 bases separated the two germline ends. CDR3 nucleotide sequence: TGTGCCAGCAGGCGGGCCCAGGGAGATACGCAGTATTTT. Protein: CASRRAQGDTQYF.

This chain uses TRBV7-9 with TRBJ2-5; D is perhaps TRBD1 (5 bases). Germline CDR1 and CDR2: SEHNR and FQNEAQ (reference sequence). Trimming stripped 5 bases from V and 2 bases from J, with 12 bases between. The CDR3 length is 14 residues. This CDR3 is CASSEDKSQETQYF. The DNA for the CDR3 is TGTGCCAGCAGCGAGGACAAGTCTCAAGAGACCCAGTACTTC.

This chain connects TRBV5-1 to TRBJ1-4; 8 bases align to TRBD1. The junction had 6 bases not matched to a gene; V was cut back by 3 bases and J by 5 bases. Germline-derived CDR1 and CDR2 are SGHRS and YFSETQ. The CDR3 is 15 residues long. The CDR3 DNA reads TGCGCCAGCAGCTCGGAAACAGGGGGGAATGAAAAACTGTTTTTT. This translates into CASSSETGGNEKLFF. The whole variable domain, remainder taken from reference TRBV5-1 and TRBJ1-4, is KAGVTQTPRYLIKTRGQQVTLSCSPISGHRSVSWYQQTPGQGLQFLFEYFSETQRNKGNFPGRFSGRQFSNSRSEMNVSTLELGDSALYLCASSSETGGNEKLFFGSGTQLSVL.

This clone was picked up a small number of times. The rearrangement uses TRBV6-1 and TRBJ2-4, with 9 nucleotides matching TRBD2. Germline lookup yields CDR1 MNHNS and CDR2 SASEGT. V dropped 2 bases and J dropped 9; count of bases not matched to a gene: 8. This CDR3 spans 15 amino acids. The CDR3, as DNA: TGTGCCAGCAGTGAATTCCTAGCGGGACCGGGCATTCAGTACTTC. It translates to CASSEFLAGPGIQYF.

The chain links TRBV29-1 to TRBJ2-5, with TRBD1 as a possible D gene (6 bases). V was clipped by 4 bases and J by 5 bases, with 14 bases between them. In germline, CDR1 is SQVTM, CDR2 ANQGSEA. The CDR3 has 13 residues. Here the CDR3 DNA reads TGCAGCGTTGTCAGGGGTGTCGGGGAGACCCAGTACTTC. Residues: CSVVRGVGETQYF.

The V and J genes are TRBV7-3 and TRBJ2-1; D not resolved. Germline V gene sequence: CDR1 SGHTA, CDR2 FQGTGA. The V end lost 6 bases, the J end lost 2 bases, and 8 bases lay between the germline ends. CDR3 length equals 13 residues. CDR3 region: CASRNGTYNEQFF. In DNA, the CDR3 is TGTGCCAGCAGGAATGGGACCTACAATGAGCAGTTCTTC.

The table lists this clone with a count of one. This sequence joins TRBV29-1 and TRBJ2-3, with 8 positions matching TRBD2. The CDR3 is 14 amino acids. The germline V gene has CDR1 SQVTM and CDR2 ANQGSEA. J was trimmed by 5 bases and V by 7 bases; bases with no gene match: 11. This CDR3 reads CSAPPREGIDTQYF. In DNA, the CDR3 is TGCAGCGCCCCACCCCGGGAGGGTATAGATACGCAGTATTTT.

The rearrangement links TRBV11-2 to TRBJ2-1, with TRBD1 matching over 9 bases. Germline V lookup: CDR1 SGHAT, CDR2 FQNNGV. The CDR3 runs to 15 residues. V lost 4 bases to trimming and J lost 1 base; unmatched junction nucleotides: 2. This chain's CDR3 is CASSSTGGSYNEQFF. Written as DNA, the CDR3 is TGTGCCAGCAGCTCGACAGGGGGATCCTACAATGAGCAGTTCTTC.

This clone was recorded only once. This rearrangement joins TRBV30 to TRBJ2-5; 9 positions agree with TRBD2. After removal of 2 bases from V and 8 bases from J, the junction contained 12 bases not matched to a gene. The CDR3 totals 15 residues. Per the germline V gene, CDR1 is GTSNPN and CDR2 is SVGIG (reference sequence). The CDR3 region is CAWSMGLAFPPTQYF. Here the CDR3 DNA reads TGTGCCTGGAGTATGGGACTAGCTTTTCCCCCCACCCAGTACTTC.

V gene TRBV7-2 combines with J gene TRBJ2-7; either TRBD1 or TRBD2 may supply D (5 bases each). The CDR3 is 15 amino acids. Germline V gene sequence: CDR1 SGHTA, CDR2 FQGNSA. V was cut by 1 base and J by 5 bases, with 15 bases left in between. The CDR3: CASSLGPGSLDEQYF. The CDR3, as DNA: TGTGCCAGCAGCTTAGGGCCAGGGAGCCTGGACGAGCAGTACTTC. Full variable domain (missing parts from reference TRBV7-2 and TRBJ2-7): GAGVSQSPSNKVTEKGKDVELRCDPISGHTALYWYRQSLGQGLEFLIYFQGNSAPDKSGLPSDRFSAERTGGSVSTLTIQRTQQEDSAVYLCASSLGPGSLDEQYFGPGTRLTVT.

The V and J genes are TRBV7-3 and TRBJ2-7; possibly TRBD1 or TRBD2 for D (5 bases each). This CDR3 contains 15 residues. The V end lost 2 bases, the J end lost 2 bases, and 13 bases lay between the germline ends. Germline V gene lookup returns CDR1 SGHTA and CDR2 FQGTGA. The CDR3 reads CASSLGSGSTYEQYF. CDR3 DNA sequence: TGTGCCAGCAGCTTAGGGTCAGGGAGTACCTACGAGCAGTACTTC.

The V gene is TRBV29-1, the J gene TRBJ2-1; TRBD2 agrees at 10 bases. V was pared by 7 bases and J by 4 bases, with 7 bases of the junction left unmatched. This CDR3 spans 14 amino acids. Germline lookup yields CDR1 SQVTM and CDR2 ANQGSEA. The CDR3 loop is CSARTSGTYNEQFF. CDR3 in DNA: TGCAGCGCCAGAACTAGCGGGACGTACAATGAGCAGTTCTTC.

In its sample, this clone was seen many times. CDR3 protein: CASSLRRADRDEAFF. The CDR3 DNA reads TGTGCCAGCAGCTTAAGGCGGGCAGACCGCGATGAAGCTTTCTTT. V usage is TRBV7-2 and J usage is TRBJ1-1; D gene unclear. CDR3 length: 15 amino acids. The ends were cut back, 2 bases at V and 7 bases at J, with 17 bases in the middle. The germline V gene encodes CDR1 SGHTA and CDR2 FQGNSA. Combining the CDR3 with reference TRBV7-2 and TRBJ1-1 gives the whole variable domain GAGVSQSPSNKVTEKGKDVELRCDPISGHTALYWYRQSLGQGLEFLIYFQGNSAPDKSGLPSDRFSAERTGGSVSTLTIQRTQQEDSAVYLCASSLRRADRDEAFFGQGTRLTVV.

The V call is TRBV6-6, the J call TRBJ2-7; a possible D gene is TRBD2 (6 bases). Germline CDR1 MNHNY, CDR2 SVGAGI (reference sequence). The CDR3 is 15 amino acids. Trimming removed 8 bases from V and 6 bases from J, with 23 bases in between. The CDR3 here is CASGFLASAAGEQYF. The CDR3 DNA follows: TGTGCCAGCGGCTTTCTAGCTAGCGCCGCCGGCGAGCAGTACTTC.